The T cell receptor (beta chain) described here comes from a study of siplizumab effects on memory and regulatory T cells (dated by TCRdb to between 2018 and 2020). With respect to the entire study: The study examined how the anti-CD2 antibody siplizumab affects alloreactive T-cell subsets in allogeneic mixed lymphocyte reactions built from human PBMCs.

The germline V gene encodes CDR1 MNHEY and CDR2 SVGAGI. The CDR3 goes from the cysteine to the phenylalanine over 15 residues. Only the CDR3 portion is preserved as DNA: 45 bases, with reading frame beginning at the first base. Germline trimming amounts to 6 bases on V and 5 bases on J, with 6 as the count of junction bases outside the gene matches. A word on this clone: Its antigen remains undetermined. Nothing much larger sits one base from this clone, and base qualities are not available.

Receptors were amplified or captured by the immunoSEQ multiplex PCR assay. About 10^5 TCR templates per sample were assayed by the deep sequencing platform. Genomic DNA extracted from sorted T cells was used for TCRbeta CDR3 sequencing. As for how the authors treated the data: The R programming language was used for the clonal analysis of the TCRbeta CDR3 data. Alloreactive CD4+ and CD8+ clones were defined by comparing unstimulated samples with post-reaction CFSE-low samples. Regulatory or non-regulatory origin of alloreactive CD4+ clones was assigned by matching sequences to the sorted unstimulated Treg and non-Treg repertoires. Held by TCRdb, this immuneACCESS table contains in-frame sequences only and omits some clones. Under half of the omission traces to an unresolved V gene where checked; the cause of the rest is unknown. From that table come the V and J calls and clone size; the DNA was used to work out D and trimming. The sample records some 120,000 clones, 90% to 95% of which are singletons. The ten most abundant clones make up roughly 0.16% of the sample.

General conclusions and limits of the study: Sequences below about 10^-5 frequency were poorly captured, so only a minor fraction of alloreactive clones could be mapped to unstimulated subsets. Unstimulated naive T cells appeared more diverse than memory T cells, and naive cells seemed to contribute substantially to the alloresponse. Whether proliferating Tregs from siplizumab cultures were suppressive was not functionally confirmed. Of the alloreactive CD4+ clones that could be mapped, the Treg-derived share averaged about 63% with siplizumab compared with approximately 30% in control reactions. A naive or memory phenotype could not be assigned to roughly 75-97% of proliferating CD4+ or CD8+ clones. The cumulative frequency of alloreactive sequences that could be traced back to unstimulated CD4+ memory T cells was significantly reduced by siplizumab.

Sorted unstimulated T cells, along with proliferating T cells recovered from mixed lymphocyte reactions, underwent TCRbeta CDR3 sequencing. Fresh whole blood from over eight HLA-typed healthy donors served as the source for isolating PBMCs. Unstimulated CD4+ non-regulatory T cells were FACS-sorted to map the origin of alloreactive clones. The clonotype originates from a human donor in good health. Sequencing was carried out using non-Treg CD4+ T cells sorted from blood. In the paper's terms, the cell subset or site label means: FACS-sorted unstimulated CD4+ non-regulatory T cells. The rearrangement joined TRBV6-5 to TRBJ2-1; the central 11 bases match TRBD2. Here is the DNA: TGTGCCAGCAGGGGCCTAGCGGGGGGAAACAATGAGCAGTTCTTC. It specifies CASRGLAGGNNEQFF.